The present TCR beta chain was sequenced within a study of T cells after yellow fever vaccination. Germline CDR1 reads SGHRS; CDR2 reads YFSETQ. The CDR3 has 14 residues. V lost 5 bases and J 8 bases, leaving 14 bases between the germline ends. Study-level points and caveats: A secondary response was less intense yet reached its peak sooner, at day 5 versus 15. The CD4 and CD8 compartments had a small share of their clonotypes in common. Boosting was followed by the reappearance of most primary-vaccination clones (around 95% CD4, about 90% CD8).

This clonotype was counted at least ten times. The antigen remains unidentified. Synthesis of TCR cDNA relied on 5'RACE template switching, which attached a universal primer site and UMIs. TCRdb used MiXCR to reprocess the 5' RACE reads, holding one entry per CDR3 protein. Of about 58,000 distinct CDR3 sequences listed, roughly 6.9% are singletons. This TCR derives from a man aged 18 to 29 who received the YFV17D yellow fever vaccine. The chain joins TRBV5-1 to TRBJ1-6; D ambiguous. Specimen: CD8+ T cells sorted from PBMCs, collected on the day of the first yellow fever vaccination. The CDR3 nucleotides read TGCGCCAGCAGGGATGACATGATATATTCACCCCTCCACTTT. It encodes CASRDDMIYSPLHF.